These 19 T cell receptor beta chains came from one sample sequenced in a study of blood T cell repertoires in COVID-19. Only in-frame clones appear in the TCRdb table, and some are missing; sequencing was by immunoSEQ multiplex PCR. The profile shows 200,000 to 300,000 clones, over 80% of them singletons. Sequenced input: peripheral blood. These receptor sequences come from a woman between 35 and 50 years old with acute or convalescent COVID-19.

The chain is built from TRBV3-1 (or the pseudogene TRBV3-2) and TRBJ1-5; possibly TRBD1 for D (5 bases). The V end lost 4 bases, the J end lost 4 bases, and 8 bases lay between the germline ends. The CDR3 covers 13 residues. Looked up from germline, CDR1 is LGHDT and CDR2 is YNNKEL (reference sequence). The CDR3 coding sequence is TGTGCCAGCAGCCCAGGGATAAATCAGCCCCAGCATTTT. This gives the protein CASSPGINQPQHF.

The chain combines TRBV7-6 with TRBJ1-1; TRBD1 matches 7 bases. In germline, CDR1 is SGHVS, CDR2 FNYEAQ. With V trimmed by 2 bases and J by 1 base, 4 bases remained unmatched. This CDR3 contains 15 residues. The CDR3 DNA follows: TGTGCCAGCAGCTTAACCGGGACAGCGAACACTGAAGCTTTCTTT. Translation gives CASSLTGTANTEAFF.

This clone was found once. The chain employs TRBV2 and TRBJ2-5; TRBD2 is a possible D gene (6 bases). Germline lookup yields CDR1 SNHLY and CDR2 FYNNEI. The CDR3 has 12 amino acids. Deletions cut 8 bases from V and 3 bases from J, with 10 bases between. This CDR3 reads CASGRGEETQYF. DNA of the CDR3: TGTGCCAGCGGGCGGGGAGAAGAGACCCAGTACTTC. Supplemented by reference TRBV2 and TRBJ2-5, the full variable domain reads EPEVTQTPSHQVTQMGQEVILRCVPISNHLYFYWYRQILGQKVEFLVSFYNNEISEKSEIFDDQFSVERPDGSNFTLKIRSTKLEDSAMYFCASGRGEETQYFGPGTRLLVL.

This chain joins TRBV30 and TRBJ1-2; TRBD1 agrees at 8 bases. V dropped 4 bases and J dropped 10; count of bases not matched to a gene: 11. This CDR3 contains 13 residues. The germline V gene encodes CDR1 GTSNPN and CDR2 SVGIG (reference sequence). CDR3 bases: TGTGCCTGGAATATACAGGGGGGTTCTCTCTACACCTTC. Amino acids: CAWNIQGGSLYTF.

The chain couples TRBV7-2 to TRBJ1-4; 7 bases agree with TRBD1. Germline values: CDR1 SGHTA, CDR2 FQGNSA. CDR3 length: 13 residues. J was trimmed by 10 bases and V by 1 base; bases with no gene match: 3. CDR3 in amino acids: CASSLDTGVKLFF. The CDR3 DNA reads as TGTGCCAGCAGCTTAGACACAGGGGTAAAACTGTTTTTT.

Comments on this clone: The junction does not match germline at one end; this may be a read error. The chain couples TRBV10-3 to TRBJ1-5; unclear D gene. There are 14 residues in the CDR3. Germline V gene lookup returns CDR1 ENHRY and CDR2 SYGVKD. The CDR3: CTISGRAGEQPQHF. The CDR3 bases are TGTACCATCAGTGGGCGGGCCGGGGAACAGCCCCAGCATTTT.

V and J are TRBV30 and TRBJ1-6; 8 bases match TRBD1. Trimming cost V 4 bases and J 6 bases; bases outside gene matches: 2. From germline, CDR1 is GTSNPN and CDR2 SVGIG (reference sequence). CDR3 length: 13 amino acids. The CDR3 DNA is TGTGCCTGGACGGGACAGGTTAATTCACCCCTCCACTTT. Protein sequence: CAWTGQVNSPLHF.

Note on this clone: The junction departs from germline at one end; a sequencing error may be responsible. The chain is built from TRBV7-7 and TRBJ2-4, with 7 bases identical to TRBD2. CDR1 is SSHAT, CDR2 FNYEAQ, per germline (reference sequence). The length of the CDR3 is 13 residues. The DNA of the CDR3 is TGTGCCAGCAGCTTAGCCAGCGGGGATCACTTACACTTC. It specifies CASSLASGDHLHF.

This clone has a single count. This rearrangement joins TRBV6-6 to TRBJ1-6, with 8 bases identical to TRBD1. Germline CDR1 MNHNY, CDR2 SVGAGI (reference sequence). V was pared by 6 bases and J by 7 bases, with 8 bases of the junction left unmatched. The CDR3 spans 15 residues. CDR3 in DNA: TGTGCCAGCAGACCCAGGGGGCAGTTAAATTCACCCCTCCACTTT. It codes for CASRPRGQLNSPLHF.

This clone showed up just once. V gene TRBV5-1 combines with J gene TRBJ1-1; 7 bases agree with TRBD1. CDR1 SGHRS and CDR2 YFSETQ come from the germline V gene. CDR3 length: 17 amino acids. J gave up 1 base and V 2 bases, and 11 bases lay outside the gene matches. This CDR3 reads CASSLQGTQGENTEAFF. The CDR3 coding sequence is TGCGCCAGCAGCTTACAGGGGACACAAGGGGAGAACACTGAAGCTTTCTTT. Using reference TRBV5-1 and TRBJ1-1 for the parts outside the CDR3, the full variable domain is KAGVTQTPRYLIKTRGQQVTLSCSPISGHRSVSWYQQTPGQGLQFLFEYFSETQRNKGNFPGRFSGRQFSNSRSEMNVSTLELGDSALYLCASSLQGTQGENTEAFFGQGTRLTVV.

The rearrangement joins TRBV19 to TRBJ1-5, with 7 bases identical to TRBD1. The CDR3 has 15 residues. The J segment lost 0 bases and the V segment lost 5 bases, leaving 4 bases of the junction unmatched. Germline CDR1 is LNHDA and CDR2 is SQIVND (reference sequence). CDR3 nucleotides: TGTGCCAGTAGTTCCGGACAGGATAGCAATCAGCCCCAGCATTTT. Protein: CASSSGQDSNQPQHF.

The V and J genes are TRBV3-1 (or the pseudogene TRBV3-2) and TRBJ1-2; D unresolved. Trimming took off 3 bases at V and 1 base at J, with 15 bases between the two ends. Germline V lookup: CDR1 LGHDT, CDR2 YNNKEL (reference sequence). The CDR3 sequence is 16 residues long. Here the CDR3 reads CASSQKVYGINYGYTF. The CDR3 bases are TGTGCCAGCAGCCAGAAGGTCTACGGGATTAACTATGGCTACACCTTC.

DNA of the CDR3: TGTGCCAGCACCCTCCCGGGACAGGGTGGTCAGCCCCAGCATTTT. This sequence encodes CASTLPGQGGQPQHF. The V and J genes are TRBV6-5 and TRBJ1-5; the match to TRBD1 covers 9 bases. The V gene end was trimmed by 7 bases and the J gene end by 6 bases; junction bases not matched to a gene: 10. This CDR3 is 15 amino acids long. Germline V gene sequence: CDR1 MNHEY, CDR2 SVGAGI.

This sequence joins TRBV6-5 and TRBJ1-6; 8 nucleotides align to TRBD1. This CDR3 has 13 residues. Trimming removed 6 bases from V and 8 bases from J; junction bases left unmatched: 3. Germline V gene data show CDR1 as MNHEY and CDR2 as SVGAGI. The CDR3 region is CASRDREYSPLHF. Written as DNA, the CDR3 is TGTGCCAGCAGGGACAGGGAATATTCACCCCTCCACTTT.

The CDR3: CSVGQGPSTFYGYTF. In nucleotides, the CDR3 is TGCAGCGTCGGACAGGGGCCCTCGACCTTCTATGGCTACACCTTC. The chain employs TRBV29-1 and TRBJ1-2; TRBD1 aligns across 9 bases. There are 15 residues in the CDR3. Germline loops: CDR1 SQVTM, CDR2 ANQGSEA. The junction had 12 bases not matched to a gene; V was cut back by 6 bases and J by 4 bases.

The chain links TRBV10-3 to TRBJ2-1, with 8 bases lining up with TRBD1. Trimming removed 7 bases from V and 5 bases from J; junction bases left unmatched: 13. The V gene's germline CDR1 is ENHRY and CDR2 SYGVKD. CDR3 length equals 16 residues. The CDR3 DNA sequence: TGTGCCATCAATACTGGACAGGGCTTGTCCAACAATGAGCAGTTCTTC. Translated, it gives CAINTGQGLSNNEQFF.

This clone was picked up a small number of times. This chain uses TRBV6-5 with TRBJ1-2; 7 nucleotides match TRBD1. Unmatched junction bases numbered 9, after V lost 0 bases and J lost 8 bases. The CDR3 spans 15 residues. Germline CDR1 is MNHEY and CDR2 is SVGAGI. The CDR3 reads CASSYSGRGIDGYTF. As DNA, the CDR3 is TGTGCCAGCAGTTACTCGGGCAGGGGGATTGACGGCTACACCTTC.

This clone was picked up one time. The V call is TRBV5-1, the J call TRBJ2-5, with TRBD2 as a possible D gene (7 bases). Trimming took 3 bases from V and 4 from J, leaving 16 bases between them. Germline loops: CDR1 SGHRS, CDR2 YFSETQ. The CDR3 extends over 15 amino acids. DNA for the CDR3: TGCGCCAGCAGCTCACAAGGGGAGGGGGGAGAGACCCAGTACTTC. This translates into CASSSQGEGGETQYF.

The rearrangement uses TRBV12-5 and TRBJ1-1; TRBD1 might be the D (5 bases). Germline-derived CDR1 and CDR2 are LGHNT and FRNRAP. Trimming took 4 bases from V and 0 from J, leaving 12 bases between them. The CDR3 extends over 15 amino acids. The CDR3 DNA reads TGTGCTAGTGGTTATGGAGGGACCATGAACACTGAAGCTTTCTTT. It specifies CASGYGGTMNTEAFF.